The clone carrying this T cell receptor (beta chain) was found a few times. Its cognate antigen is unknown. From germline, CDR1 is LGHNA and CDR2 YSLEER. The CDR3 has 15 amino acids. V was shortened by 5 bases and J by 1 base, with 12 bases between the two germline ends. TCRdb itself ran the RT-PCR reads through MiXCR, one entry per CDR3 protein. The table records 500,000 to 650,000 distinct CDR3 sequences, less than 8% of them present only once. The data derive from a study of response to subunit inactivated influenza vaccine. Study observations and caveats: It was the authors' suggestion that each seasonal influenza vaccination recruits few new T cells.

Specimen: PBMCs from blood, collected 23 to 25 months after vaccination. The chain uses TRBV4-3 and TRBJ2-1; D is perhaps TRBD2 (7 bases). The TCR was taken from a man aged 50-75 years who received an inactivated influenza vaccine. CDR3 amino acids: CASSRGGGSYNEQFF. CDR3 bases: TGCGCCAGCAGCAGGGGGGGTGGATCCTACAATGAGCAGTTCTTC.